One and the same sample provided the 8 T cell receptor beta chains below, sequenced in a study of blood T cell repertoires in COVID-19. Measured with immunoSEQ multiplex PCR; TCRdb has only the in-frame clones, and not every one. The sample holds a few hundred thousand clones, around 89% seen once. The sequencing sample was made of PBMCs or T cells enriched from blood (not recorded which). These receptors originate from a woman aged 40 to 50 who had recovered from COVID-19.

V gene TRBV28 combines with J gene TRBJ2-5, with D possibly matching TRBD1 (6 bases). Germline CDR1 and CDR2: MDHEN and SYDVKM. Deletions cut 5 bases from V and 2 bases from J, with 15 bases between. The CDR3 covers 15 residues. CDR3 in amino acids: CASSPHPTGQETQYF. The DNA of the CDR3 is TGTGCCAGCAGTCCCCATCCGACAGGTCAAGAGACCCAGTACTTC. Together with reference TRBV28 and TRBJ2-5, the CDR3 gives the full variable domain: DVKVTQSSRYLVKRTGEKVFLECVQDMDHENMFWYRQDPGLGLRLIYFSYDVKMKEKGDIPEGYSVSREKKERFSLILESASTNQTSMYLCASSPHPTGQETQYFGPGTRLLVL.

The chain is built from TRBV25-1 and TRBJ2-5, with 9 bases identical to TRBD2. This CDR3 contains 17 residues. From germline, CDR1 is MGHDK and CDR2 SYGVNS. The trim removed 0 bases at V and 5 bases at J, leaving 10 bases unmatched. The CDR3 bases are TGTGCCAGCAGTGAATACAAAGCGGGGGGATGGCCGGAGACCCAGTACTTC. This encodes CASSEYKAGGWPETQYF.

This chain joins TRBV29-1 and TRBJ2-3, with unresolved D. The germline V gene encodes CDR1 SQVTM and CDR2 ANQGSEA. The CDR3 is made up of 12 amino acids. The V end lost 5 bases, the J end lost 0 bases, and 6 bases lay between the germline ends. In DNA form, the CDR3 reads TGCAGCGTTAAAACTAGCACAGATACGCAGTATTTT. Its translation is CSVKTSTDTQYF.

V gene TRBV25-1 combines with J gene TRBJ1-2, with 7 positions matching TRBD1. Trimming removed 1 base from V and 7 bases from J; junction bases left unmatched: 9. This CDR3 has 15 residues. In germline, CDR1 is MGHDK, CDR2 SYGVNS. In nucleotides, the CDR3 is TGTGCCAGCAGTGAATCCTGGGCAGGGGGGCTTGGCTACACCTTC. Its translation: CASSESWAGGLGYTF.

This rearrangement joins TRBV27 to TRBJ1-6; TRBD1 aligns across 7 bases. V dropped 8 bases and J dropped 5; count of bases not matched to a gene: 21. Germline lookup yields CDR1 MNHEY and CDR2 SMNVEV (reference sequence). This CDR3 spans 19 amino acids. Here the CDR3 reads CASRFSSVRQGRDNSPLHF. CDR3 coding DNA: TGTGCCAGCCGATTCTCGTCGGTGAGACAGGGAAGGGATAATTCACCCCTCCACTTT.

V is TRBV11-1 and J is TRBJ2-1, with 11 bases lining up with TRBD1. The CDR3 loop spans 14 amino acids. The V and J ends lost 9 bases and 7 bases, in that order; junction bases with no gene match: 8. The germline gives CDR1 SGHAT, CDR2 FQDESV (reference sequence). CDR3 sequence (DNA): TGTGCCAGTAACCCCGGGACAGGGGGGAATGAGCAGTTCTTC. It is translated as CASNPGTGGNEQFF.

This sequence joins TRBV18 and TRBJ2-7; 12 positions match TRBD2. Trimming took 5 bases from V and 2 from J; bases not matched to a gene: 4. CDR1 and CDR2 from the germline V gene are KGHSH and LQKENI. CDR3 length equals 15 residues. The CDR3 DNA follows: TGTGCCAGCTCAGAAGGACTAGCGGGAACCTACGAGCAGTACTTC. It specifies CASSEGLAGTYEQYF.

The V gene is TRBV28, the J gene TRBJ2-2; unclear D gene. The germline gives CDR1 MDHEN, CDR2 SYDVKM. V was cut by 5 bases and J by 3 bases, with 10 bases left in between. The CDR3 spans 14 residues. The CDR3 reads CASSGDTYTGELFF. The CDR3 bases are TGTGCCAGCAGTGGCGACACATACACCGGGGAGCTGTTTTTT.